This TCR beta chain stems from a study of patients and donors after allogeneic stem cell transplantation. This CDR3 comprises 14 residues. Trimming removed 4 bases from V and 7 bases from J; junction bases left unmatched: 1. Germline loops: CDR1 SGHNT, CDR2 YYREEE (reference sequence). TCRdb redid the calling of the RT-PCR reads with MiXCR, one entry per CDR3 protein. This table has about a million distinct CDR3 sequences, more than 15% appearing once. Sequencing used blood, either unsorted or a sorted T cell fraction (not recorded which). V and J are TRBV5-4 and TRBJ1-6, with 11 bases lining up with TRBD1. The TCR was taken from a human donor who was either an allogeneic HSCT recipient or a stem cell or donor lymphocyte infusion donor (not recorded which). It is not recorded whose cells these are; they may come from a transplant donor. The CDR3 DNA reads as TGTGCCAGCAGCCGGGACAGGGGGAATTCACCCCTCCACTTT. Protein product: CASSRDRGNSPLHF.